This TCR beta chain was documented in a study of response to subunit inactivated influenza vaccine. Study-level results: Few new T cells, the authors suggested, are recruited by each seasonal influenza vaccination.

About this clonotype itself: Its matching antigen is unknown.

TCRdb processed the RT-PCR reads anew with MiXCR; each CDR3 protein has one entry. The sample yields 600,000 to 700,000 distinct CDR3 sequences, less than 15% seen once. The V segment lost 3 bases and the J segment 5 bases; nucleotides outside the gene matches: 3. Germline CDR1 reads SEHNR; CDR2 reads FQNEAQ (reference sequence). This CDR3 is built from 15 residues. The V call is TRBV7-9, the J call TRBJ2-1; 11 bases agree with TRBD2. Material: PBMCs from blood, obtained 14 to 15 days before vaccination. The receptor was isolated from a man in his forties or fifties who received an inactivated influenza vaccine. The CDR3 DNA sequence: TGTGCCAGCAGCTTTTTAGCGGGGGGGAACAATGAGCAGTTCTTC. This encodes CASSFLAGGNNEQFF.